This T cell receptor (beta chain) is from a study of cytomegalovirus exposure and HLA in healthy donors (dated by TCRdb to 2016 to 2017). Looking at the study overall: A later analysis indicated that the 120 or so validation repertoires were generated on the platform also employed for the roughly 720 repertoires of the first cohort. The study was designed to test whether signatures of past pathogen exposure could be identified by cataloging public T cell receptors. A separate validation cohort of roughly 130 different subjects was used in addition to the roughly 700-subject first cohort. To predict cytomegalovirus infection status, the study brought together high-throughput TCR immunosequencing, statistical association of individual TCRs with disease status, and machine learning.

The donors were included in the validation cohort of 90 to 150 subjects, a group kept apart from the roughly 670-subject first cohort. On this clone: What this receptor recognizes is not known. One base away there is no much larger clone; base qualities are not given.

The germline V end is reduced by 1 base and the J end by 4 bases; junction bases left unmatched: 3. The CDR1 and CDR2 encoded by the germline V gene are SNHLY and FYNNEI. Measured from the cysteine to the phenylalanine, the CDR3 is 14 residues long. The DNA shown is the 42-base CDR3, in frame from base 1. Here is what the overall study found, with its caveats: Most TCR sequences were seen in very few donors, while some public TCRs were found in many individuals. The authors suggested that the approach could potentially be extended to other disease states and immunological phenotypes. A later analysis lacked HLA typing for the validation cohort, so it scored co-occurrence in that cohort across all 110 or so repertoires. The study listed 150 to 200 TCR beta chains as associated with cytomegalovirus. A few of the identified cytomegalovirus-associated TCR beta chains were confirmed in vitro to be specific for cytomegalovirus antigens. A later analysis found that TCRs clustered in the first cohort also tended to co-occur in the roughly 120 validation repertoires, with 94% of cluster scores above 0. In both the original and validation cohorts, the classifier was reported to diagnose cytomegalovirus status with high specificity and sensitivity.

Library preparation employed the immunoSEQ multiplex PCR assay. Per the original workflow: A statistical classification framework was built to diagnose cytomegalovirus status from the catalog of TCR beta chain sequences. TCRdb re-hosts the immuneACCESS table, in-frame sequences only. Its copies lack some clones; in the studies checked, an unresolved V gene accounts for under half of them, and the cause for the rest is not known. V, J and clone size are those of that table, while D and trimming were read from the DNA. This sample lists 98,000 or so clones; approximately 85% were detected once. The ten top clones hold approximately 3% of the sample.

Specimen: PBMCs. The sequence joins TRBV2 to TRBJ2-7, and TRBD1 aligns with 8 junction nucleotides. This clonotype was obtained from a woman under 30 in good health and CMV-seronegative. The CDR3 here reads CASSEDRGVYEQYF. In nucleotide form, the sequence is TGTGCCAGCAGTGAAGACAGGGGGGTTTACGAGCAGTACTTC.